This is a list of T cell receptor beta chains from one sample in a study of vaccination effects on CD4 cells after COVID-19. The protocol was immunoSEQ multiplex PCR, while the TCRdb copy is restricted to in-frame clones and leaves out a portion. Of 65,000 or so clones listed, approximately 79% are singletons. These TCRs' antigens remain unknown. The input for sequencing was CD4+ T cells from PBMCs cultured with HCoV-NL63 spike peptides, taken before COVID-19 vaccination. The receptors shown here come from a human donor who received a COVID-19 vaccine. The CDR3 runs from the conserved cysteine through the conserved F or W. The D gene is left open where the match is weak. Clone size is not always given. Where it is, it says once, few, many or a class for expanded clones.

V gene,J gene,D gene,clone size,CDR3 protein,CDR3 DNA
TRBV7-2,TRBJ2-1,TRBD2,NA,CASSLSGGGYNEQFF,TGTGCCAGCAGCTTGAGCGGGGGGGGGTACAATGAGCAGTTCTTC
TRBV5-4,TRBJ1-2,TRBD1,NA,CASSSTGGPDSNYGYTF,TGTGCCAGCAGCTCAACAGGGGGCCCTGATTCTAACTATGGCTACACCTTC
TRBV6-1,TRBJ1-2,NA,NA,CASSEANRGYTF,TGTGCCAGCAGTGAAGCCAATCGGGGCTACACCTTC
TRBV6-5,TRBJ1-6,NA,NA,CASSQVVGSPLHF,TGTGCCAGCAGTCAGGTGGTGGGTTCACCCCTCCACTTT
TRBV19,TRBJ1-3,NA,NA,CASSRTSGNTIYF,TGTGCCAGTAGTCGCACAAGTGGTAACACCATATATTTT
TRBV18,TRBJ2-1,NA,NA,CASSPEGTLLNEQFF,TGTGCCAGCTCCCCTGAGGGGACCCTTCTTAATGAGCAGTTCTTC
TRBV12-3/TRBV12-4,TRBJ2-1,TRBD1,NA,CASSFRTGDEQFF,TGTGCCAGCAGTTTCAGGACAGGGGATGAGCAGTTCTTC
TRBV28,TRBJ2-2,NA,NA,CASRNGGHTGELFF,TGTGCCAGCAGGAACGGGGGGCACACCGGGGAGCTGTTTTTT
TRBV2,TRBJ1-2,NA,once,CASIGQSNYGYTF,TGTGCCAGCATTGGGCAGTCTAACTATGGCTACACCTTC
TRBV3-1/TRBV3-2,TRBJ2-6,TRBD1,NA,CASSGRPGQSFSGANVLTF,TGTGCCAGCAGCGGGAGACCGGGACAGTCCTTCTCTGGGGCCAACGTCCTGACTTTC
TRBV5-6,TRBJ1-1,TRBD1,NA,CASSFLDRGWTEAFF,TGTGCCAGCAGCTTTTTGGACAGGGGTTGGACTGAAGCTTTCTTT
TRBV2,TRBJ2-4,NA,NA,CASSETGHELAKNIQYF,TGTGCCAGCAGTGAAACGGGCCACGAACTAGCCAAAAACATTCAGTACTTC
TRBV4-1,TRBJ1-3,TRBD1,NA,CASSQPGQGSGNTIYF,TGCGCCAGCAGCCAACCGGGACAGGGGAGTGGAAACACCATATATTTT
TRBV4-1,TRBJ2-5,TRBD2,NA,CASSQNWGTSIGETQYF,TGCGCCAGCAGCCAAAATTGGGGGACTAGCATTGGGGAGACCCAGTACTTC
TRBV9,TRBJ2-3,NA,NA,CASSVDTSTDTQYF,TGTGCCAGCAGCGTGGACACTAGCACAGATACGCAGTATTTT
TRBV3-1/TRBV3-2,TRBJ2-3,NA,once,CASSQEADTQYF,TGTGCCAGCAGCCAAGAAGCAGATACGCAGTATTTT
TRBV18,TRBJ2-1,TRBD2,once,CASSPGTSGGAYNEQFF,TGTGCCAGCTCACCCGGGACTAGCGGGGGGGCTTACAATGAGCAGTTCTTC
TRBV28,TRBJ2-5,TRBD2,NA,CASSPLGTSGGASQETQYF,TGTGCCAGCAGCCCGCTGGGGACTAGCGGGGGTGCAAGCCAAGAGACCCAGTACTTC
TRBV4-1,TRBJ1-5,NA,few,CASSQNVVLDSNQPQHF,TGCGCCAGCAGCCAGAATGTAGTACTAGATAGCAATCAGCCCCAGCATTTT
TRBV3-1/TRBV3-2,TRBJ2-5,NA,NA,CASSPHGETQYF,TGTGCCAGCAGCCCCCATGGAGAGACCCAGTACTTC
TRBV18,TRBJ1-1,NA,NA,CASSPRNAGAFF,TGTGCCAGCTCACCCAGGAACGCGGGGGCTTTCTTT
TRBV6-2/TRBV6-3,TRBJ2-2,NA,NA,CASSAQLNTGELFF,TGTGCCAGCAGTGCCCAGCTGAACACCGGGGAGCTGTTTTTT